This TCR beta chain was sequenced during a study of T cell responses to AZD1222 COVID-19 vaccine (dated by TCRdb to 2020 to 2022). Background on the whole study: AZD1222 recipients whose second dose came at about 4 weeks and those whose second dose came at about 12 weeks were combined into one group, since spike-specific TCR depth and breadth did not differ between the two schedules. Enrollment into the trials was organized by age into subgroups of 18-55, 56-69 and 70-plus years, and those subgroups contained roughly 140, 27 and 60 TCR-sequenced participants, respectively. TCR sequencing covered 233 trial participants: roughly 200 given two doses of AZD1222 and 26 given two doses of MenACWY control vaccine.

Counted from cysteine to phenylalanine, this CDR3 has 17 amino acids. The DNA shown is the 51-base CDR3, in frame from base 1. CDR1 and CDR2, per the germline V gene, are SGDLS and YYNGEE. The junction shows trimming of 0 bases on V and 1 base on J, plus 14 bases between the germline ends. What the time point label conveys for this sample: baseline before first vaccination. Samples from vaccinated people were obtained from the UK trials COV001 and COV002, which included a single-blind randomized controlled phase 2/3 trial of AZD1222 (ChAdOx1 nCoV-19) in healthy adults. For TCRbeta chain sequencing, PBMC samples from trial participants were taken at day 0 and at day 28 after the second dose. What the work shows at the level of the full study, not this receptor alone: Only five to seven AZD1222 recipients were SARS-CoV-2 seropositive at baseline, limiting conclusions about previously exposed vaccinees. Most participants were white British and females outnumbered males, and the authors suggested that clonal diversity may have been underestimated. Reportedly, close to half of the unique spike-specific TCRs recognized epitopes lying outside the regions that are mutated in the B.1.351 and B.1.1.7 variants. The 56-69-year group was small, and its depth increase did not reach significance, likely because of low power. Because no day 14 peak-response samples were available, the repertoires could be characterized only after the peak T cell response. A significant rise in spike-specific TCR breadth and depth was observed after two AZD1222 doses relative to day 0 and relative to MenACWY recipients. CD4 TCRs associated with the vaccine covered the entire spike protein, and the dominant responses were in regions 160-218 and 743-854.

The CDR3 regions of human TCRbeta chains were analyzed by immunosequencing. The paper's data handling went like this. Repertoire TCRs were matched against a reference library of SARS-CoV-2-specific TCRs generated with the MIRA antigen-specificity platform. Breadth meant the fraction of unique TCRs that were SARS-CoV-2-associated, whereas depth meant the fraction of total T cells that were SARS-CoV-2-associated. Using the MIRA data, each spike-specific TCR was assigned both to the spike region to which the TCR was reactive and to a CD4 or CD8 class. Log10-transformed breadth and depth values were compared by one-way ANOVA with Sidak's multiple comparisons tests. The immuneACCESS repertoire file appears here via TCRdb, limited to in-frame rearrangements. These files lack a portion of the clones; in checked studies, under half of the deficit traces to unresolved V genes, and the cause of the others is not known. The D gene and trimming were derived from the DNA, and the V and J assignments and clone size from that table. The sample table holds 150,000 or so clones, of which roughly nine tenths were seen once. Clones ranked in the top ten supply around 1.5% of the sample.

As for this clone: What this receptor recognizes is not known. No base qualities exist here, and no much larger clone lies one base off it.

This clonotype originated in an adult in good health. The chain is assembled from TRBV9 and TRBJ1-3, with the D gene not confidently named. Material: peripheral blood, obtained on day 0 of AZD1222 vaccination. The bases read TGTGCCAGCAGCGTAGAAAAGGTGGCGTATTCTGGAAACACCATATATTTT. It translates to CASSVEKVAYSGNTIYF.